This T cell receptor (beta chain) was sequenced for a study of blood T cell repertoires in COVID-19. Study information: Acute-phase and convalescent COVID-19 samples originated in the United States, Italy and Spain.

As processed by the authors: Amplified reference gene primers provided the basis for estimating nucleated cell counts. The method was immunoSEQ multiplex PCR; TCRdb's version includes in-frame clones alone and lacks a portion of them. Clone size and V and J calls were adopted from that table, with D and trimming inferred from the DNA. The profile shows approximately 250,000 clones, roughly 90% of them singletons. Living in roughly 25 US areas, the participants were between roughly 18 and 89 years of age. Among Cohort 3 donors, those recovered had two negative PCRs, clearance, or symptom resolution. Material: PBMCs or T cells enriched from blood (not recorded which). The clonotype was recovered from a woman aged 25-40 years who had recovered from COVID-19.

CDR3 DNA: TGCGCCAGCAGCTTGGAACCTAGTCGAGAGACCCAGTACTTC. Its protein product is CASSLEPSRETQYF. V and J are TRBV5-1 and TRBJ2-5; D not resolved. V lost 0 bases, J lost 4 bases, and 10 bases lay in between. Germline V gene lookup returns CDR1 SGHRS and CDR2 YFSETQ. The CDR3 sequence is 14 residues long.